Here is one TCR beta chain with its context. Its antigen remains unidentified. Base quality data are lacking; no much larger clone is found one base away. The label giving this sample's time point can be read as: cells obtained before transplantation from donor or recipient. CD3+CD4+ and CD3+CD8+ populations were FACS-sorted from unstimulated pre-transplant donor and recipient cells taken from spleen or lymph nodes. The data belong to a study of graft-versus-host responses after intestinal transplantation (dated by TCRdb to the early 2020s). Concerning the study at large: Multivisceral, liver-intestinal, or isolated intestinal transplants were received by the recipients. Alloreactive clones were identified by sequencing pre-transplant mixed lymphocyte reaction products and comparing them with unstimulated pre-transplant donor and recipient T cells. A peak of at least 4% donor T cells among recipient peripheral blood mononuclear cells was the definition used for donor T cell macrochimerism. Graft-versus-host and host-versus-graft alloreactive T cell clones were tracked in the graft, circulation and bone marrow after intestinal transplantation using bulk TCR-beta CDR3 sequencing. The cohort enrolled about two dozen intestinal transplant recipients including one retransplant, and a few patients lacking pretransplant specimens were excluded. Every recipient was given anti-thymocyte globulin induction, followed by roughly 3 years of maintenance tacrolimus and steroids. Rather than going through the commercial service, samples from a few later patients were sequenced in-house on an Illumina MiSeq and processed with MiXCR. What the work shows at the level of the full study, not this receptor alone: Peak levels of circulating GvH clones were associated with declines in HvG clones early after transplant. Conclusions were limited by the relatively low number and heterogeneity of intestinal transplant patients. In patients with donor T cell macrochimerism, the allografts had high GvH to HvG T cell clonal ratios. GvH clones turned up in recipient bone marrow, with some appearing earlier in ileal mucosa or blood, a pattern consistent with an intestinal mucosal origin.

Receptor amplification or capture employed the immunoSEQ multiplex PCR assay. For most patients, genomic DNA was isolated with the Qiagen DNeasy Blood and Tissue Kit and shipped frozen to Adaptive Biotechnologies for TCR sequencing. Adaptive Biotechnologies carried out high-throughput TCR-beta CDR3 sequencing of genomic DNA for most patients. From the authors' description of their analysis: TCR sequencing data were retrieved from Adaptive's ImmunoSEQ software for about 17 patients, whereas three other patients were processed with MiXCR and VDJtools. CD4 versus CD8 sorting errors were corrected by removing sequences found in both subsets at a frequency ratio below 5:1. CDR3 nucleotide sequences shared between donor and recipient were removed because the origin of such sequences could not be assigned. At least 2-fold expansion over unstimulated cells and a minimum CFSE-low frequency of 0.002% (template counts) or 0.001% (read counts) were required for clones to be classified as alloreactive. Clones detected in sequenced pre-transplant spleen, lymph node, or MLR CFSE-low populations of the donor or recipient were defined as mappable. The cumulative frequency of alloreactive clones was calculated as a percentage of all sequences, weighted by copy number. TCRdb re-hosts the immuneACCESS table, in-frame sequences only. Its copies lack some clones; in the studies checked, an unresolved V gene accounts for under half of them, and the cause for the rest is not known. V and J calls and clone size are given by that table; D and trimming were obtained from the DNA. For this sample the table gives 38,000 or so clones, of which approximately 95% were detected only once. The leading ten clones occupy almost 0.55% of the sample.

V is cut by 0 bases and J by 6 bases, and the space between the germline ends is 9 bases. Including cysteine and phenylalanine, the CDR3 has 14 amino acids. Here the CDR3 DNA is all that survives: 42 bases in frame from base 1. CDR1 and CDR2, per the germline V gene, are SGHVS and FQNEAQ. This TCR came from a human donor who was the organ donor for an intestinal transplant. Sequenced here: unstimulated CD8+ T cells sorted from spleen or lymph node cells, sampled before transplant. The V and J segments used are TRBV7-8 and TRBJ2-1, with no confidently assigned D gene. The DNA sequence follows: TGTGCCAGCAGCTTAGCGCCCGTAATCAATGAGCAGTTCTTC. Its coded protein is CASSLAPVINEQFF.